This T cell receptor (beta chain) derives from a study of spatial heterogeneity in lung cancer. Across the study: Each time, sequencing found more beta-chain sequences than alpha-chain sequences.

This clonotype was counted ten times or more. A single record per CDR3 protein comes from TCRdb applying MiXCR to the 5' RACE reads. The data show some 29,000 distinct CDR3 sequences, 7.5% to 9.5% seen once. This CDR3 region has 16 residues. V lost 5 bases and J lost 0, with 14 bases in between. Germline CDR1 reads MGHDK; CDR2 reads SYGVNS. Time point meaning: sample taken at primary tumor resection. In each case, whole RNA from tumor, nontumor lung or frozen PBMC was sequenced unsorted. The receptor comes from a female donor with early-stage non-small cell lung cancer. The gene calls are TRBV25-1 and TRBJ1-3, with a possible D match to TRBD1 (5 bases). The starting material was PBMCs, obtained at surgery. CDR3 sequence: CASSPESGGSGNTIYF. CDR3 coding DNA: TGTGCCAGCAGTCCTGAAAGTGGGGGCTCTGGAAACACCATATATTTT.